The T cell receptor beta chain described here comes from a study of blood T cell repertoires in COVID-19. As handled by the study authors: How many nucleated cells were present was estimated from reference gene primer amplification. TCRdb keeps only in-frame clones here, not all; method: immunoSEQ multiplex PCR. That table furnishes V, J and clone size, whereas the DNA furnished D and trimming. The sample shows 140,000 or so clones, about 87% of them seen only once. J lost 0 bases, V lost 0 bases, and 6 bases had no gene match. The CDR3 length is 18 residues. Germline values: CDR1 SGHDT, CDR2 YYEEEE. The V gene is TRBV5-6, the J gene TRBJ2-7; 13 nucleotides match TRBD2. This receptor was identified in a woman in her forties or fifties with acute or convalescent COVID-19. Sequenced sample: peripheral blood. The CDR3 nucleotides are TGTGCCAGCAGCTTGGAAGGACTAGCGGGAGTACCCTCCTACGAGCAGTACTTC. It translates to CASSLEGLAGVPSYEQYF.